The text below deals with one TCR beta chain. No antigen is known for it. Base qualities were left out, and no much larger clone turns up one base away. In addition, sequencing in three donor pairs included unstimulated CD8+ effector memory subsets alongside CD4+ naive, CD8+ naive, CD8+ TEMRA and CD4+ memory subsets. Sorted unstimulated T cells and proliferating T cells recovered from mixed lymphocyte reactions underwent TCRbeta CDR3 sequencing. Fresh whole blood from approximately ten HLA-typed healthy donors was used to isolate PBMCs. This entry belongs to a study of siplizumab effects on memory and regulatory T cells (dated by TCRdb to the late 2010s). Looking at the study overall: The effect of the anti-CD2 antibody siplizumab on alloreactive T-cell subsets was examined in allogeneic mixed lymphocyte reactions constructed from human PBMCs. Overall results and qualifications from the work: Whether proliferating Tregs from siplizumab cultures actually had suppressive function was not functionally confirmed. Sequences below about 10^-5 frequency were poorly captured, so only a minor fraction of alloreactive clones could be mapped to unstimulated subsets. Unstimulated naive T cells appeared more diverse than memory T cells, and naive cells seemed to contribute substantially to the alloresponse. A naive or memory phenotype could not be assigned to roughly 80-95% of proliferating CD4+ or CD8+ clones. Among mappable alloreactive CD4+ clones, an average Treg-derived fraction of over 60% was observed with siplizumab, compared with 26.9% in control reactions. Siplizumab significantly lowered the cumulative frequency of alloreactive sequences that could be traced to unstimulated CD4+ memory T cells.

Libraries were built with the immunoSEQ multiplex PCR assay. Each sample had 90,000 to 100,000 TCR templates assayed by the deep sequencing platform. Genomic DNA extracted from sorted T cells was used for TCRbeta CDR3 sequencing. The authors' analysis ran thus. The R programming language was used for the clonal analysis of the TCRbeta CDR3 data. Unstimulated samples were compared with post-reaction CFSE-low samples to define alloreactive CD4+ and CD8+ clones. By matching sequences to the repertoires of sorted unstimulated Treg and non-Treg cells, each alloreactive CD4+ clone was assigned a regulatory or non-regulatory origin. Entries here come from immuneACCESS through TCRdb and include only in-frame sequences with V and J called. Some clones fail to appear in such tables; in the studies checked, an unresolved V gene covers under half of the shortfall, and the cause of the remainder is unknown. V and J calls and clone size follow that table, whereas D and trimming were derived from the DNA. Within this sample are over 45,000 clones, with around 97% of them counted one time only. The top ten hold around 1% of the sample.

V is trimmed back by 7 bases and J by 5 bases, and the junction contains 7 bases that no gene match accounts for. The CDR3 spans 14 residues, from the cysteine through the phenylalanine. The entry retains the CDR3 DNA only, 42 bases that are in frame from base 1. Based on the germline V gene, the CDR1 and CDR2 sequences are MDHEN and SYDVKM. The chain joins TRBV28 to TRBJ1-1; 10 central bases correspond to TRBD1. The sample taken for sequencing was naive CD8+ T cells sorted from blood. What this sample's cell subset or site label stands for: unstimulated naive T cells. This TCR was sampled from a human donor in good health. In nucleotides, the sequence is TGTGCCAGCATCACGGACAGGGGGTTGACTGAAGCTTTCTTT. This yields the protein CASITDRGLTEAFF.